These T cell receptor beta chains were read from a single sample in a study of cytomegalovirus exposure and HLA in healthy donors. The repertoire was sequenced with immunoSEQ multiplex PCR; TCRdb's copy has only in-frame clones and lacks some. Counted here are about 160,000 clones, 90% to 97% occurring once; the ten biggest clones make up 0.89%. The sample consisted of PBMCs. The receptors originated from a woman aged 18-29 years in good health and CMV-seronegative. Each CDR3 is given with its conserved first and last residue. The listing skips clone size in some rows; elsewhere it reads once, few, many or a size class.

TRBJ2-7 | - | TRBV9 | CASSPAGSGYEQYF
TRBJ2-7 | - | TRBV27 | CASSLYLAGGQEQYF
TRBJ2-2 | - | TRBV7-2 | CASSLLTGRGSGELFF
TRBJ2-5 | once | TRBV5-4 | CASSLGDREETQYF
TRBJ1-2 | once | TRBV5-4 | CASSFFVGAGGDYGYTF
TRBJ1-6 | - | TRBV11-2 | CASSLASGGSSSYNSPLHF
TRBJ2-7 | - | TRBV25-1 | CASSRRGRDSYEQYF
TRBJ2-1 | - | TRBV5-6 | CASSLVAGGHNEQFF
TRBJ2-2 | - | TRBV7-3 | CASSLTGTQDTGELFF
TRBJ1-1 | - | TRBV25-1 | CASNGEGVNTEAFF
TRBJ2-1 | - | TRBV27 | CASSLRGGYNEQFF
TRBJ2-5 | - | TRBV4-1 | CASSQTSGGQLGETQYF
TRBJ1-2 | - | TRBV7-9 | CASSHRGPNYGYTF
TRBJ2-2 | once | TRBV18 | CASSPSVTGELFF
TRBJ2-7 | - | TRBV4-2 | CASSQDLSSSYEQYF
TRBJ2-7 | once | TRBV4-1 | CASSQVSGAYEQYF
TRBJ1-2 | - | TRBV7-6 | CASSSRQDYGYTF
TRBJ1-4 | - | TRBV2 | CASSDPGGTPGEKLFF
TRBJ1-6 | - | TRBV6-5 | CASSRGTGKDSPLHF
TRBJ2-2 | - | TRBV4-1 | CASSHSSSRAGGNTGELFF
TRBJ1-1 | - | TRBV7-2 | CASSLARGTLNTEAFF
TRBJ2-3 | - | TRBV5-4 | CASSLAGGTDTQYF
TRBJ2-6 | - | TRBV19 | CASGTGSFSGANVLTF
TRBJ1-2 | - | TRBV27 | CASSLKGVGGYTF
TRBJ1-6 | once | TRBV5-8 | CASSLTVYSPLHF
TRBJ1-2 | - | TRBV6-6 | CASSYAQGYGYTF
TRBJ1-1 | - | TRBV19 | CASSKTVNTEAFF
TRBJ2-1 | - | TRBV7-9 | CASSLVGERNEQFF
TRBJ2-2 | - | TRBV7-8 | CASRWTANTGELFF
TRBJ2-5 | few | TRBV6-6 | CASSYGGAGGQETQYF
TRBJ1-4 | - | TRBV25-1 | CASSDAGRAHNEKLFF
TRBJ2-7 | - | TRBV11-2 | CASKRQGGSYEQYF
TRBJ2-3 | - | TRBV6-6 | CASSYSTSGNTDTQYF
TRBJ1-4 | once | TRBV7-6 | CASSAWTGPNEKLFF
TRBJ2-1 | - | TRBV9 | CASSHSGGAWNEQFF
TRBJ1-2 | - | TRBV18 | CASSTAGAAGYTF
TRBJ2-7 | - | TRBV7-2 | CASSLLATGGEEQYF
TRBJ2-2 | - | TRBV5-1 | CASSWTSGVNTGELFF
TRBJ1-3 | - | TRBV18 | CASSPRQYSGNTIYF
TRBJ1-2 | - | TRBV18 | CASSPGTGFNGYTF
TRBJ2-4 | - | TRBV7-9 | CASSPLWDSFRNIQYF
TRBJ1-5 | - | TRBV10-3 | CAIRGTADQPQHF
TRBJ2-2 | - | TRBV4-3 | CASSQDASSPTGELFF
TRBJ2-5 | - | TRBV7-2 | CASSLGPQETQYF
TRBJ2-1 | once | TRBV11-2 | CASSLLNINEQFF
TRBJ2-2 | - | TRBV6-5 | CASRRTSGGAGELFF
TRBJ2-1 | - | TRBV5-1 | CASSSKTGAYNEQFF
TRBJ2-3 | - | TRBV4-3 | CASSQVTSSTDTQYF
TRBJ2-2 | - | TRBV18 | CASSRTGAGELFF
TRBJ2-1 | once | TRBV7-3 | CASSQSGGSHNEQFF
TRBJ2-2 | few | TRBV5-1 | CASSSGTSGRELFF
TRBJ2-4 | - | TRBV9 | CASSVDPAEGTGGVDIQYF
TRBJ1-1 | - | TRBV9 | CASSVDRVGTEAFF